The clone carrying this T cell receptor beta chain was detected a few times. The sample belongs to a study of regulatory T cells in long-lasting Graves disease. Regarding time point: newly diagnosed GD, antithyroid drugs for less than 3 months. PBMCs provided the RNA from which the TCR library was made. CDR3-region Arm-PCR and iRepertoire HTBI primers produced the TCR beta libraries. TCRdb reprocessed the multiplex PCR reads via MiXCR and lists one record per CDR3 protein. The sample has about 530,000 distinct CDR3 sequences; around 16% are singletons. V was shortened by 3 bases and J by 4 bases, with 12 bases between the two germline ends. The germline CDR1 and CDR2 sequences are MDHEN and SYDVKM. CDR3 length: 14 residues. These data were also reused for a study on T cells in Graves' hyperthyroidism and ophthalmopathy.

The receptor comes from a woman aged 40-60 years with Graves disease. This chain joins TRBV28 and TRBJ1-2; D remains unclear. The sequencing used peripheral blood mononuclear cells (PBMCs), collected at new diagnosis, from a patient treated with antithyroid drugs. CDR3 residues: CASSFPGRIYGYTF. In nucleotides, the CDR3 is TGTGCCAGCAGTTTCCCCGGACGGATCTATGGCTACACCTTC.